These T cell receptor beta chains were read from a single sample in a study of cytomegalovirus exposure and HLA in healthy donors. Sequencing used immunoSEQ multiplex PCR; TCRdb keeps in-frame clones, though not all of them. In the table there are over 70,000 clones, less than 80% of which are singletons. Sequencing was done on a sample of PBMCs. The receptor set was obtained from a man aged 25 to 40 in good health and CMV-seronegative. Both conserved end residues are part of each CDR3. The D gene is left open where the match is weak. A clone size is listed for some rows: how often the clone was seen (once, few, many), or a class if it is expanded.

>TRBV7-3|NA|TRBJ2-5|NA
CASSYRRGETQYF
TGTGCCAGCAGCTATCGCAGGGGAGAGACCCAGTACTTC
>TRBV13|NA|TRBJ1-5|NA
CASSSGGQPQHF
TGTGCCAGCAGCAGCGGGGGGCAGCCCCAGCATTTT
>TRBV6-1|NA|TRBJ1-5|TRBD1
CASRIPGQINQPQHF
TGTGCCAGCCGTATACCGGGACAGATAAATCAGCCCCAGCATTTT
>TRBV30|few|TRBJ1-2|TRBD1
CAWSAMGTVVSYGYTF
TGTGCCTGGAGTGCCATGGGGACAGTAGTTTCATATGGCTACACCTTC
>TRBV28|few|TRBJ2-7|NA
CASSFVRGPSYEQYF
TGTGCCAGCAGTTTCGTTCGAGGTCCCTCCTACGAGCAGTACTTC
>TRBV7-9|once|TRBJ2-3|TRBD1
CASSLSGTVTETSTDTQYF
TGTGCCAGCAGCTTGTCCGGGACAGTCACCGAGACTAGCACAGATACGCAGTATTTT
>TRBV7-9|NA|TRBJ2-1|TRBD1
CASSFTGTGIEQFF
TGTGCCAGCAGCTTCACCGGGACAGGGATCGAGCAGTTCTTC
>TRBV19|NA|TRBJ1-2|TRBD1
CASRGQPPLNYGYTF
TGTGCCAGTAGGGGACAGCCCCCACTTAACTATGGCTACACCTTC
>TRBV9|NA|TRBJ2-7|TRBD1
CASSEGTDSYEQYF
TGTGCCAGCAGCGAGGGGACAGATTCCTACGAGCAGTACTTC
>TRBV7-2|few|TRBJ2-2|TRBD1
CASSIVDRGGGELFF
TGTGCCAGCAGCATAGTCGACAGGGGTGGAGGGGAGCTGTTTTTT
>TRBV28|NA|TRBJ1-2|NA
CASSFSTGTGYGYTF
TGTGCCAGCAGTTTTAGTACAGGGACGGGCTATGGCTACACCTTC
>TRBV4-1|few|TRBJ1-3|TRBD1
CASSPGTGGGNTIYF
TGCGCCAGCAGCCCGGGGACAGGAGGTGGAAACACCATATATTTT
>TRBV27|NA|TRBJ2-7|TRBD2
CASSLMGLAGAGSYEQYF
TGTGCCAGCAGTTTGATGGGACTAGCGGGAGCTGGCTCCTACGAGCAGTACTTC
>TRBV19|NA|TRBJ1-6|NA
CASRRTYNSPLHF
TGTGCCAGTAGGCGGACTTATAATTCACCCCTCCACTTT
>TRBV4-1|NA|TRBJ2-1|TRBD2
CASSQSGTGGSGYEQFF
TGCGCCAGCAGCCAATCGGGTACGGGAGGGTCTGGGTATGAGCAGTTCTTC
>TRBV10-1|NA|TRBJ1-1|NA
CASSESIGPNTEAFF
TGCGCCAGCAGTGAGTCGATTGGGCCCAACACTGAAGCTTTCTTT
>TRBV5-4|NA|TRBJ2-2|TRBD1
CASSLAGQALTGELFF
TGTGCCAGCAGCTTGGCGGGACAGGCTCTCACCGGGGAGCTGTTTTTT
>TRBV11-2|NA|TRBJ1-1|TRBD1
CASSFIGGGSEAFF
TGTGCCAGCAGCTTTATAGGGGGCGGATCTGAAGCTTTCTTT
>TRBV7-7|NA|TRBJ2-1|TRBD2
CASSSGLAGSNEQFF
TGTGCCAGCAGCTCGGGACTAGCGGGAAGCAATGAGCAGTTCTTC
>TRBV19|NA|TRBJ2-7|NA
CASSHPDRSTRLEQYF
TGTGCCAGTAGTCACCCCGACAGATCTACCAGGCTCGAGCAGTACTTC
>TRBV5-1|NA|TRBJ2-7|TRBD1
CASSLSQGDHEQYF
TGCGCCAGCAGCTTGTCTCAGGGGGACCACGAGCAGTACTTC
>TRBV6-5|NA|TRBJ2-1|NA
CASRTGTLKHFF
TGTGCCAGCAGAACCGGGACACTTAAACACTTCTTC
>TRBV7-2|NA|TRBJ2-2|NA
CASSFPRQGGNTGELFF
TGTGCCAGCAGCTTCCCCCGACAGGGAGGGAACACCGGGGAGCTGTTTTTT
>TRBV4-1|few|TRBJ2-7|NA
CASSQEGGLPSYEQYF
TGCGCCAGCAGCCAAGAAGGGGGACTACCCTCCTACGAGCAGTACTTC
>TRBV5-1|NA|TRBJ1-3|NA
CASRKGDTPGNTIYF
TGCGCCAGCAGAAAGGGAGATACCCCTGGAAACACCATATATTTT
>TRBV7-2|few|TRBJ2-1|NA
CASSLVRSGSGEQFF
TGTGCCAGCAGCTTAGTCCGGTCTGGGTCAGGTGAGCAGTTCTTC
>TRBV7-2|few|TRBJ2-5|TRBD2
CASSFWLGSGGGETQYF
TGTGCCAGCAGCTTTTGGCTTGGTAGCGGGGGAGGAGAGACCCAGTACTTC
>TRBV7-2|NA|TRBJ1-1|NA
CASSLGHLEAFF
TGTGCCAGCAGCCTGGGACACCTTGAAGCTTTCTTT
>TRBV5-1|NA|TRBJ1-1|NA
CASSFQGNTEAFF
TGCGCCAGCAGCTTTCAGGGTAACACTGAAGCTTTCTTT
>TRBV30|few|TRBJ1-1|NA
CAWSVLGVNTEAFF
TGTGCCTGGAGTGTTTTAGGGGTAAACACTGAAGCTTTCTTT
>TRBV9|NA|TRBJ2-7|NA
CASSPGYGQYF
TGTGCCAGCAGCCCCGGTTATGGGCAGTACTTC
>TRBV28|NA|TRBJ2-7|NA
CASSFTGSSYEQYF
TGTGCCAGCAGTTTCACAGGGAGCTCCTACGAGCAGTACTTC
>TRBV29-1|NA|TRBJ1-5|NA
CSVGEGNQPQHF
TGCAGCGTTGGGGAGGGCAATCAGCCCCAGCATTTT
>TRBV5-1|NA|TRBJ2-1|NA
CASSWQDRRAGEQFF
TGCGCCAGCAGCTGGCAGGACAGGCGAGCGGGCGAGCAGTTCTTC
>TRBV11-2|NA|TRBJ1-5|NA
CASSTGLSNQPQHF
TGTGCCAGCAGTACGGGATTAAGCAATCAGCCCCAGCATTTT
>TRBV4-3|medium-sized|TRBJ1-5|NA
CASSQDGGLQPQHF
TGCGCCAGCAGCCAAGATGGAGGGCTTCAGCCCCAGCATTTT
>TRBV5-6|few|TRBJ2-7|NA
CASSFRFRQQPSYEQYF
TGTGCCAGCAGCTTCCGATTTCGACAGCAGCCGTCCTACGAGCAGTACTTC
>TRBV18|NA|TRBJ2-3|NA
CASSGGWSTDTQYF
TGTGCCAGCTCAGGGGGCTGGAGCACAGATACGCAGTATTTT
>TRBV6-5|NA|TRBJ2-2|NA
CASSYFTGLPGELFF
TGTGCCAGCAGTTACTTCACAGGGTTACCCGGGGAGCTGTTTTTT
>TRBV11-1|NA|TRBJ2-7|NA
CASSFGGREQYF
TGTGCCAGCAGCTTTGGAGGGAGGGAGCAGTACTTC
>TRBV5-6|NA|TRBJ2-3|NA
CASSLASGASTDTQYF
TGTGCCAGCAGCTTGGCCTCAGGGGCAAGCACAGATACGCAGTATTTT
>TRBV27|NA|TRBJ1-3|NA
CASSSVHSGNTIYF
TGTGCCAGCAGTAGCGTACACTCTGGAAACACCATATATTTT
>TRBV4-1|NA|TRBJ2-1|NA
CASSQDWSTGEQFF
TGCGCCAGCAGCCAAGATTGGTCAACGGGAGAGCAGTTCTTC
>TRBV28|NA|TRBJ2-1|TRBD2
CASRLAGPNEQFF
TGTGCCAGCAGACTAGCGGGGCCCAATGAGCAGTTCTTC
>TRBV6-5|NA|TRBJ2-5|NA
CASHQGVGGRPYF
TGTGCCAGCCACCAAGGAGTAGGAGGCCGGCCGTACTTC
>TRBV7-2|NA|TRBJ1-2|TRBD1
CASSKTGVGNYGYTF
TGTGCCAGCAGCAAGACAGGGGTGGGGAACTATGGCTACACCTTC
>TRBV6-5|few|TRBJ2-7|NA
CASTRAGRSYEQYF
TGTGCCAGCACCCGAGCGGGCCGCTCCTACGAGCAGTACTTC
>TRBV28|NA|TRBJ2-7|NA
CASSLGGGPYEQYF
TGTGCCAGCAGTTTGGGGGGGGGCCCCTACGAGCAGTACTTC
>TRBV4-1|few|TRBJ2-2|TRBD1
CASSQDKGTGGNRELFF
TGCGCCAGCAGCCAAGATAAGGGGACAGGGGGTAACCGGGAGCTGTTTTTT
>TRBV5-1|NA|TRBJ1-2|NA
CASSLDTPTTSNYGYTF
TGCGCCAGCAGCTTAGACACCCCAACGACCAGTAACTATGGCTACACCTTC
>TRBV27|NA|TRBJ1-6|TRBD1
CASSPGGSSPLHF
TGTGCCAGCAGTCCAGGGGGCAGTTCACCCCTCCACTTT
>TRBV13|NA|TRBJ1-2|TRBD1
CASSSIGTGYGYTF
TGTGCCAGCAGCTCAATCGGGACAGGCTATGGCTACACCTTC
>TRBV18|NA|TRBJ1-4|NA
CASSPQKTTNEKLFF
TGTGCCAGCTCACCCCAGAAAACAACTAATGAAAAACTGTTTTTT
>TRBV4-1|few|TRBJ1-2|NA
CASSPGNYGYTF
TGCGCCAGCAGCCCCGGGAACTATGGCTACACCTTC